This TCR beta chain was sequenced in a study of response to subunit inactivated influenza vaccine. This CDR3 comprises 16 residues. The germline gives CDR1 WNHNN, CDR2 SYGVQD (reference sequence). Trimming cost V 2 bases and J 2 bases, with 13 bases left between them. Study results and limitations: Each seasonal influenza vaccination recruits few new T cells, the authors suggested.

Using its own MiXCR run on the RT-PCR reads, TCRdb lists one record per CDR3 protein. Of hundreds of thousands of distinct CDR3 sequences detected, about 15% appear once; the ten largest clones hold roughly 3%. This clonotype was counted only a few times. Its antigen is not known. V is TRBV10-1 and J is TRBJ1-5; no clear D gene. The material sequenced was CD4+ T cells sorted from PBMCs, taken 23 months after vaccination. The TCR originated in a man between 50 and 70 years old who received an inactivated influenza vaccine. This CDR3 is CASSERHLKCNQPQHF. DNA of the CDR3: TGCGCCAGCAGTGAGAGGCACTTGAAGTGCAATCAGCCCCAGCATTTT.